This T cell receptor (beta chain) was identified during a study of Graves' ophthalmopathy and Graves' hyperthyroidism. Findings of the study overall: The majority of expanded thyroid clonotypes above 0.001 frequency also occurred in blood. Using a 13-signature model, the authors split ophthalmopathy from stable hyperthyroidism, with roughly 90% sensitivity and around 84% specificity.

Transcripts of RNA were the source for amplifying TCR beta CDR3 regions. In the first round, RT-PCR was carried out with HTBI primers, and a multiplex PCR formed the second round. TCRdb fed the multiplex PCR reads into MiXCR, producing one record per CDR3 protein. The profile covers 150,000 to 200,000 distinct CDR3 sequences, with 35% to 50% appearing a single time and 8% to 10% taken by the ten largest. A note on this clonotype: What it binds is not known.

Germline loops: CDR1 MRHNA, CDR2 SNTAGT. This CDR3 comprises 12 residues. Trimming removed 7 bases from V and 2 bases from J, with 9 bases in between. The clonotype was recovered from a man in his thirties or forties with Graves' ophthalmopathy. Source material: peripheral blood. This chain links TRBV6-4 with TRBJ2-7; no definite D call. The CDR3 spells CASKGRPYEQYF. As DNA, the CDR3 is TGTGCCAGCAAAGGCAGACCCTACGAGCAGTACTTC.